This T cell receptor (beta chain) stems from a study of blood T cell repertoires in COVID-19. Study-level information: T cells, B-cell-depleted T cells, or PBMCs supplied cDNA or gDNA.

In the authors' methods: Estimation of nucleated cell counts relied on the amplification of reference gene primers. TCRdb's copy holds only in-frame clones and misses some; the assay was immunoSEQ multiplex PCR. For V, J and clone size, that table is used; D and trimming come from the DNA. The data hold 200,000 to 250,000 clones, with over 80% observed a single time. The CDR3 consists of 16 residues. The germline gives CDR1 SGHRS, CDR2 YFSETQ. The V and J ends lost 4 bases and 3 bases, in that order; junction bases with no gene match: 8. V usage is TRBV5-1 and J usage is TRBJ1-3, with 9 bases lining up with TRBD1. Sequencing input: peripheral blood. The origin of this receptor is a woman in her twenties or thirties with COVID-19, enrolled during active disease. The DNA of the CDR3 is TGCGCCAGCAGCCAACAGGGACAGGGAAGTGGAAACACCATATATTTT. It encodes CASSQQGQGSGNTIYF.